Listed below are T cell receptor beta chains from one sample, sequenced in a study of blood T cell repertoires in COVID-19. Sequencing used immunoSEQ multiplex PCR; TCRdb keeps in-frame clones, though not all of them. The table records more than 200,000 clones, around nine tenths of them present only once. The sequenced material came from PBMCs or T cells enriched from blood (not recorded which). Source of these receptors: a woman between 18 and 30 years old who had recovered from COVID-19. The CDR3 runs from the conserved cysteine through the conserved F or W. The D gene is left open where the match is weak. Clone size, where shown, is once, few, many, or a class for clones that have expanded.

D gene,clone size,J gene,V gene,CDR3 length,CDR3 DNA,CDR3 protein
-,-,TRBJ1-2,TRBV29-1,14,TGCAGCGTTGAAGAGGAGGGATACTTGGATGGCTACACCTTC,CSVEEEGYLDGYTF
-,-,TRBJ2-5,TRBV7-2,12,TGTGCCAGCAGCTTAGATATCGAGACCCAGTACTTC,CASSLDIETQYF
-,-,TRBJ1-1,TRBV19,15,TGTGCCAGTACCGTGGTGGGCAGCGGGGGGACTGAAGCTTTCTTT,CASTVVGSGGTEAFF
-,-,TRBJ2-7,TRBV2,13,TGTGCCAGCAGCGACTCACTTTCCTACGAGCAGTACTTC,CASSDSLSYEQYF
-,-,TRBJ2-1,TRBV7-9,15,TGTGCCAGCAGCTTAAACGGCGGAGCCTACAATGAGCAGTTCTTC,CASSLNGGAYNEQFF
TRBD1,-,TRBJ1-1,TRBV10-3,16,TGTGCCATCACCCCCCGGACAGGGCGAGGGAGCACTGAAGCTTTCTTT,CAITPRTGRGSTEAFF
TRBD1,-,TRBJ1-2,TRBV7-2,17,TGTGCCAGCAGCTCGAACAGGGGATTGGCGGGGAACTATGGCTACACCTTC,CASSSNRGLAGNYGYTF
-,-,TRBJ2-7,TRBV29-1,13,TGCAGCGGGAGTGACGGGATTACCTACGAGCAGTACTTC,CSGSDGITYEQYF
TRBD2,-,TRBJ2-3,TRBV10-3,15,TGTGCCATCATGTCGAGCGGGAGTGGCACAGATACGCAGTATTTT,CAIMSSGSGTDTQYF
-,-,TRBJ1-1,TRBV11-2,13,TGTGCCAGCAGCTCCACAAAGAACACTGAAGCTTTCTTT,CASSSTKNTEAFF
-,-,TRBJ1-5,TRBV15,15,TGTGCCACCAGCAGGGATCGGGTCCCCAATCAGCCCCAGCATTTT,CATSRDRVPNQPQHF
-,-,TRBJ2-7,TRBV25-1,13,TGTGCCAGCAGTGCCGGGAGAACAAACGAGCAGTACTTC,CASSAGRTNEQYF
-,-,TRBJ1-1,TRBV5-4,16,TGTGCCAGCAGCTTGCCGTACTCCGGGAGTAAGACTGAAGCTTTCTTT,CASSLPYSGSKTEAFF
TRBD1,once,TRBJ2-2,TRBV11-2,18,TGTGCCAGCAGCTTAGGAAGCCTGGGACAGGCTAGCACCGGGGAGCTGTTTTTT,CASSLGSLGQASTGELFF
-,-,TRBJ2-1,TRBV7-3,12,TGTGCCAGCAGCTTAACCTCAGGTGAGCAGTTCTTC,CASSLTSGEQFF
TRBD1,-,TRBJ1-2,TRBV11-3,13,TGTGCCAGCAGCCCCGGGACAGTCTATGGCTACACCTTC,CASSPGTVYGYTF
TRBD1,-,TRBJ1-2,TRBV3-1/TRBV3-2,14,TGTGCCAGCAGCCAGGCAATCAGGGGGTCTGGCTACACCTTC,CASSQAIRGSGYTF
TRBD2,-,TRBJ2-1,TRBV11-3,15,TGTGCCAGCAGGGTGACTAGCGAGTCCTACAATGAGCAGTTCTTC,CASRVTSESYNEQFF
TRBD2,-,TRBJ2-2,TRBV4-2,17,TGTGCCAGCAGCCAATGGGGGGGAGCGCGGAACACCGGGGAGCTGTTTTTT,CASSQWGGARNTGELFF
-,-,TRBJ1-2,TRBV7-2,14,TGTGCCAGCAGTTTATCCGGGAAAGTAGATCGCTACACCTTC,CASSLSGKVDRYTF
-,once,TRBJ2-2,TRBV2,15,TGTGCCAGCAGTGAAGTTCCAGGGGAGACCGGGGAGCTGTTTTTT,CASSEVPGETGELFF
TRBD1,-,TRBJ2-7,TRBV3-1/TRBV3-2,13,TGTGCCAGCAGCCTGGACAGGGTCCACGAGCAGTACTTC,CASSLDRVHEQYF
TRBD2,-,TRBJ2-1,TRBV28,14,TGTGCCAGCAGGTCTAGCGGGGGCTACAATGAGCAGTTCTTC,CASRSSGGYNEQFF
TRBD1,-,TRBJ1-1,TRBV7-9,16,TGTGCCAGCAGCTTCGACTCCGGACAGGGCCGCACTGAAGCTTTCTTT,CASSFDSGQGRTEAFF
-,-,TRBJ2-4,TRBV4-1,17,TGCGCCAGCAGCCAAGAGCGGGTAGCTGTAGCCAAAAACATTCAGTACTTC,CASSQERVAVAKNIQYF
TRBD2,-,TRBJ2-7,TRBV10-2,13,TGCGCCAGCAGAGGACTAGCGGATTACGAGCAGTACTTC,CASRGLADYEQYF
TRBD1,-,TRBJ1-2,TRBV4-1,13,TGCGCCAGCAGCCCACAGGGGAACTATGGCTACACCTTC,CASSPQGNYGYTF
-,-,TRBJ1-3,TRBV5-1,15,TGCGCCAGCAGCACAGACAGAGCCTCTGGAAACACCATATATTTT,CASSTDRASGNTIYF
TRBD1,-,TRBJ1-2,TRBV9,16,TGTGCCAGCAGCCAAAGTCGGGACAGTCAATTCTATGGCTACACCTTC,CASSQSRDSQFYGYTF
-,-,TRBJ2-5,TRBV4-1,13,TGCGCCAGCAGCCAAGACGCGAGGGAGACCCAGTACTTC,CASSQDARETQYF
TRBD1,few,TRBJ1-1,TRBV15,15,TGTGCCACCAGCAGTCGACAGGGGTTTTTCACTGAAGCTTTCTTT,CATSSRQGFFTEAFF
-,once,TRBJ2-1,TRBV19,15,TGTGCCAGTAGTGAGGACTTGAGCTCCTACAATGAGCAGTTCTTC,CASSEDLSSYNEQFF
TRBD1,-,TRBJ1-2,TRBV5-1,15,TGCGCCAGCAGCCCTCGGACAGGAATAAACTATGGCTACACCTTC,CASSPRTGINYGYTF
TRBD1,-,TRBJ1-5,TRBV7-8,19,TGTGCCAGCAGCGACCGTATCGCCGGGACAGGAATTAGCAATCAGCCCCAGCATTTT,CASSDRIAGTGISNQPQHF
-,-,TRBJ2-3,TRBV28,12,TGTGCCAGCAGTCTTCAGGGAGATACGCAGTATTTT,CASSLQGDTQYF
TRBD1,-,TRBJ1-2,TRBV5-5,15,TGTGCCAGCAGCTGGGGACAGGGCCCTAACTATGGCTACACCTTC,CASSWGQGPNYGYTF
-,-,TRBJ2-1,TRBV11-3,15,TGTGCCAGCAGCGCAGGGCACGGCTCCTACAATGAGCAGTTCTTC,CASSAGHGSYNEQFF
-,-,TRBJ2-7,TRBV28,15,-,CASSTSRTGVYEQYF
TRBD1,-,TRBJ1-2,TRBV9,13,TGTGCCAGCCTTGGGACAGGGGGTTATGGCTACACCTTC,CASLGTGGYGYTF
TRBD2,-,TRBJ2-2,TRBV5-4,15,TGTGCCAGCAGCTTTGATCGCGGGAGAACCGGGGAGCTGTTTTTT,CASSFDRGRTGELFF
-,-,TRBJ1-5,TRBV28,18,TGTGCCAGCAGTTTTGGGGGCACAGGGAGTTGGAGCAATCAGCCCCAGCATTTT,CASSFGGTGSWSNQPQHF